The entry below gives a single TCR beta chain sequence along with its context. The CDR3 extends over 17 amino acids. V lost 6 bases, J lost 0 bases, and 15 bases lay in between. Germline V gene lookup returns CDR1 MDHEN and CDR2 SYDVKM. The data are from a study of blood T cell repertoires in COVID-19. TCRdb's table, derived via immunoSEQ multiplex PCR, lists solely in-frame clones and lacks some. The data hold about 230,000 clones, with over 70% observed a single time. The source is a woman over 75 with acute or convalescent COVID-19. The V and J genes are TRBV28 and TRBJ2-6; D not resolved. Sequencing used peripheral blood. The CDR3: CASSQTGSHSGANVLTF. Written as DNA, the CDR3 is TGTGCCAGCAGCCAAACCGGGTCGCACTCTGGGGCCAACGTCCTGACTTTC.